This T cell receptor beta chain was recorded in a study of T cells in Graves' hyperthyroidism and ophthalmopathy. Overall study context: Peripheral blood was secured at the point of initial diagnosis, before any treatment.

RNA transcripts served as the template for amplifying TCR beta CDR3 regions. Researchers ran a first-round RT-PCR on the TCR CDR3 using the HTBI primer set. TCRdb analysed the multiplex PCR reads with MiXCR anew, one entry per CDR3 protein. This sample has roughly 300,000 distinct CDR3 sequences, with roughly 23% found just once. Orbital computed tomography and thyroid ultrasound, together with serum TRAb and thyroxine and clinical symptoms, were used for diagnoses. The CDR3 has 16 residues. Trimming removed 1 base at V and 6 bases at J, with 16 bases between. Germline V CDR1 and CDR2: MNHNS, SASEGT. This clonotype was seen many times.

The rearrangement links TRBV6-1 to TRBJ1-5, with D perhaps TRBD1 (6 bases). Sequenced input: blood. The TCR was taken from a woman aged 45-59 years with Graves' hyperthyroidism. CDR3 DNA sequence: TGTGCCAGCAGTGAAGGGTGGGTCAGGGGTGGTCAGCCCCAGCATTTT. Its protein product is CASSEGWVRGGQPQHF.